These 24 T cell receptor beta chains came from one sample sequenced in a study of low-dose radiotherapy and immunotherapy resistance in tumors. TRAV- and TRBV-specific primers primed first-strand cDNA, covering alpha and beta chains. TCR amplification involved roughly 21 PCR cycles with a constant-region primer and V-primer adapter. TCRdb used MiXCR to reprocess the reads, holding one entry per CDR3 protein. The table lists some 15,000 distinct CDR3 sequences, roughly 52% of them singletons, with 3% to 4% in the top ten. The origin of the receptors is a human donor with advanced metastatic prostate, ovarian, gallbladder or colorectal cancer (not recorded which). This table probably holds off-target reads from a library built for another chain.

This clonotype was seen a few times. The chain uses TRBV5-1 and TRBJ1-1; D not resolved. Germline CDR1 is SGHRS and CDR2 is YFSETQ. V was cut by 4 bases and J by 0 bases, with 16 bases left in between. This CDR3 comprises 16 residues. CDR3 protein: CASSPGAHTMNTEAFF. CDR3 in DNA: TGCGCCAGCAGCCCCGGAGCCCATACTATGAACACTGAAGCTTTCTTT.

Note on this clonotype: Relative to the germline gene, one junction end is altered; a read error may explain this. The CDR3 here is CVSRLGTSGGYEQYF. CDR3 DNA sequence: TGTGTCAGCAGGCTTGGGACTAGCGGGGGTTACGAGCAGTACTTC. V is TRBV5-5 and J is TRBJ2-7; TRBD2 aligns across 14 bases. This CDR3 spans 15 amino acids. Germline CDR1 SGHKS, CDR2 YYEKEE (reference sequence).

This chain joins TRBV28 and TRBJ2-7, with D unclear. The germline V and J ends were trimmed by 4 bases and 5 bases, with 18 bases remaining between them. Germline-derived CDR1 and CDR2 are MDHEN and SYDVKM. CDR3 length equals 15 residues. The CDR3 region is CASSYGEGSEHEQYF. CDR3 nucleotide sequence: TGTGCCAGCAGTTATGGGGAAGGAAGCGAACACGAGCAGTACTTC.

This chain joins TRBV10-3 and TRBJ2-1; D is perhaps TRBD2 (5 bases). Trimming took off 4 bases at V and 0 bases at J, with 19 bases between the two ends. The CDR3 has 18 amino acids. Germline V gene lookup returns CDR1 ENHRY and CDR2 SYGVKD. The CDR3 DNA reads as TGTGCCATCAGTGCGCGTGTGGTAGGTGGGAGCTCCTACAATGAGCAGTTCTTC. Its translation: CAISARVVGGSSYNEQFF.

The chain combines TRBV20-1 with TRBJ1-6, with 7 nucleotides matching TRBD1. Germline assignment: CDR1 DFQATT and CDR2 SNEGSKA (reference sequence). J was trimmed by 6 bases and V by 3 bases; bases with no gene match: 14. This CDR3 contains 17 residues. The CDR3: CSASPVLSGGSNSPLHF. Written as DNA, the CDR3 is TGCAGTGCTAGCCCGGTACTCTCAGGGGGAAGTAATTCACCCCTCCACTTT.

The chain couples TRBV7-9 to TRBJ2-5; 8 bases fit TRBD2. V was clipped by 4 bases and J by 5 bases; unmatched bases: 6. This CDR3 spans 14 amino acids. CDR1 and CDR2 (germline): SEHNR, FQNEAQ (reference sequence). The CDR3 sequence: CASSSAGGLETQYF. For the CDR3, the DNA is TGTGCCAGCAGCTCCGCGGGGGGACTGGAGACCCAGTACTTC.

The chain couples TRBV12-3 or TRBV12-4 to TRBJ2-3, with 12 bases that match TRBD2. V shed 6 bases and J 0 bases; nucleotides not matched to a gene: 4. This CDR3 comprises 16 residues. CDR3 sequence reads: CASRLGLAGSTDTQYF. The DNA of the CDR3 is TGTGCCAGCAGATTGGGACTAGCGGGTAGCACAGATACGCAGTATTTT.

In its sample, this clonotype was seen a few times. The rearrangement joins TRBV5-1 to TRBJ1-2; 9 nucleotides align to TRBD1. Trimming at V came to 4 bases and at J to 4 bases, leaving 2 bases not matched to a gene. The CDR3 has 13 amino acids. Germline V gene lookup returns CDR1 SGHRS and CDR2 YFSETQ. The CDR3 sequence is CASSVGQGYGYTF. Written as DNA, the CDR3 is TGCGCCAGCAGCGTGGGACAGGGCTATGGCTACACCTTC.

The DNA of the CDR3 is TGCGCCAGCAGTCAGGGGAGCCCCAATCAGCCCCAGCATTTT. Translating gives CASSQGSPNQPQHF. The chain couples TRBV23-1 to TRBJ1-5; D gene unclear. TRBV23-1 is noted as an ORF with a role that remains uncertain. The CDR3 is made up of 14 amino acids. V lost 3 bases and J 3 bases, leaving 9 bases between the germline ends.

The table lists this clonotype with a few counts. The chain recombines TRBV6-2 or TRBV6-3 with TRBJ1-1, with TRBD1 matching 8 bases. V shed 5 bases, J shed 1 base, and the junction held 3 bases outside the gene matches. Per germline, CDR1 MNHEY and CDR2 SVGEGT. This CDR3 region has 14 residues. Here the CDR3 DNA reads TGTGCCAGCAGTGCCGGACAGGGGAACACTGAAGCTTTCTTT. Protein sequence: CASSAGQGNTEAFF.

The CDR3 loop reads CASSEVGEADEQFF. In DNA, the CDR3 is TGTGCCAGCAGTGAAGTGGGTGAGGCAGATGAGCAGTTCTTC. The chain couples TRBV2 to TRBJ2-1; unclear D gene. With 1 base removed from V and 8 bases from J, the gap between germline ends came to 12 bases. The CDR3 is 14 residues long. The germline V gene encodes CDR1 SNHLY and CDR2 FYNNEI.

The V and J genes are TRBV6-5 and TRBJ2-1, with D perhaps TRBD1 or TRBD2 (5 bases each). The CDR3 extends over 15 amino acids. Germline values: CDR1 MNHEY, CDR2 SVGAGI. Trimming cost V 5 bases and J 2 bases, with 13 bases left between them. CDR3 sequence reads: CASSALGVTYNEQFF. For the CDR3, the DNA is TGTGCCAGCAGTGCGCTGGGGGTTACCTACAATGAGCAGTTCTTC.

This clonotype was counted between two and nine times. This chain joins TRBV18 and TRBJ1-1, with D possibly TRBD1 on 6 matching bases. V dropped 2 bases and J dropped 2 bases, with 12 bases sitting between them. CDR1 and CDR2 from the germline V gene are KGHSH and LQKENI. The CDR3 length is 15 residues. The DNA of the CDR3 is TGTGCCAGCTCACCAGAACAGGGTCTTAACACTGAAGCTTTCTTT. Translating gives CASSPEQGLNTEAFF.

Details on this clonotype: Compared with germline, one end of the junction differs, possibly owing to a read error. The chain carries TRBV11-2 and TRBJ1-2; D may be TRBD1 (5 bases). Germline CDR1 and CDR2: SGHAT and FQNNGV. The CDR3 runs 14 residues. This CDR3 reads CASSLESGIGGYTF. In DNA form, the CDR3 reads TGTGCCAGCAGCCTAGAGTCAGGGATAGGAGGCTACACCTTC.

This clonotype turned up a few times. The V call is TRBV7-2, the J call TRBJ1-6, with TRBD1 matching 9 bases. The germline gives CDR1 SGHTA, CDR2 FQGNSA. This CDR3 is 15 amino acids long. The V segment lost 6 bases and the J segment 7 bases; nucleotides outside the gene matches: 7. CDR3 nucleotides: TGTGCCAGCAGGTTACCGGGACAGGGAAATTCACCCCTCCACTTT. Encoded protein: CASRLPGQGNSPLHF.

A note on this clonotype: One end of the junction is discordant with germline, which a read error may explain. The genes are TRBV3-1 and TRBJ2-7; TRBD1 is a possible D gene (5 bases). Germline CDR1 reads LGHDT; CDR2 reads YNNKEL (reference sequence). CDR3 size: 13 residues. The CDR3 DNA reads as TGTGCCAGCAGCGAAGAAGTGGGGCACGAGCAGTACTTC. Translation gives CASSEEVGHEQYF.

The chain recombines TRBV11-2 with TRBJ1-1; D remains ambiguous. V lost 1 base and J lost 10, with 7 bases in between. This CDR3 region has 11 residues. Germline values: CDR1 SGHAT, CDR2 FQNNGV. For the CDR3, the DNA is TGTGCCAGCAGCTTAGCAGCGCCAGCTTTCTTT. Protein product: CASSLAAPAFF.

This clonotype was detected a few times. The chain uses TRBV27 and TRBJ2-5; D is unclear. Trimming took 0 bases from V and 5 from J, leaving 10 bases between them. Germline V lookup: CDR1 MNHEY, CDR2 SMNVEV (reference sequence). CDR3 length: 14 residues. The CDR3 sequence is CASSLSGLWETQYF. The DNA for the CDR3 is TGTGCCAGCAGTTTATCGGGGTTGTGGGAGACCCAGTACTTC.

The chain combines TRBV19 with TRBJ1-2; D gene uncertain. Trimming pared 4 bases from V and 5 bases from J, leaving 11 bases between. Germline CDR1 is LNHDA and CDR2 is SQIVND (reference sequence). This CDR3 is 13 amino acids long. CDR3 residues: CASSTSGVYGYTF. The CDR3 nucleotides read TGTGCCAGTAGTACGTCGGGTGTATATGGCTACACCTTC. The variable domain in full, completed from reference TRBV19 and TRBJ1-2, reads DGGITQSPKYLFRKEGQNVTLSCEQNLNHDAMYWYRQDPGQGLRLIYYSQIVNDFQKGDIAEGYSVSREKKESFPLTVTSAQKNPTAFYLCASSTSGVYGYTFGSGTRLTVV.

The chain employs TRBV2 and TRBJ2-1; D unresolved. In germline, CDR1 is SNHLY, CDR2 FYNNEI. The CDR3 spans 13 residues. Trimming shortened V by 11 bases and J by 9 bases, and 20 bases separated the two germline ends. CDR3 in amino acids: CAARPLSGTEQFF. The CDR3 nucleotides are TGTGCCGCCAGGCCCTTATCGGGTACTGAGCAGTTCTTC.

This chain links TRBV12-3 or TRBV12-4 with TRBJ2-3, with 7 bases identical to TRBD2. With 5 bases clipped from V and 5 bases from J, the junction kept 13 bases outside the gene matches. The CDR3 spans 16 residues. The CDR3 DNA is TGTGCCAGCAGTCCCCCCCGGACTAGGCCGGGAGATACGCAGTATTTT. Its translation: CASSPPRTRPGDTQYF.

The chain combines TRBV20-1 with TRBJ1-2; TRBD1 might be the D (6 bases). This CDR3 spans 12 amino acids. V shed 5 bases and J shed 4 bases, with 11 bases lying between them. Germline CDR1 is DFQATT and CDR2 is SNEGSKA (reference sequence). The CDR3 spells CSAQGGTYGYTF. The CDR3 DNA is TGCAGTGCTCAAGGGGGTACCTATGGCTACACCTTC.

The chain carries TRBV10-3 and TRBJ2-3; no firm D call. CDR1 ENHRY and CDR2 SYGVKD come from the germline V gene. The V end was cut by 3 bases, the J end by 0 bases, with 1 base between. The CDR3 covers 12 residues. Written as DNA, the CDR3 is TGTGCCATCAGTGATAGCACAGATACGCAGTATTTT. It is translated as CAISDSTDTQYF.

The chain carries TRBV20-1 and TRBJ1-2, with D perhaps TRBD1 (6 bases). Trimming left V 5 bases short and J 4 bases short, with 14 bases between. This CDR3 is built from 13 residues. The germline gives CDR1 DFQATT, CDR2 SNEGSKA (reference sequence). The CDR3 sequence: CSAWVQGSYGYTF. CDR3 nucleotide sequence: TGCAGTGCTTGGGTTCAGGGGTCCTATGGCTACACCTTC.